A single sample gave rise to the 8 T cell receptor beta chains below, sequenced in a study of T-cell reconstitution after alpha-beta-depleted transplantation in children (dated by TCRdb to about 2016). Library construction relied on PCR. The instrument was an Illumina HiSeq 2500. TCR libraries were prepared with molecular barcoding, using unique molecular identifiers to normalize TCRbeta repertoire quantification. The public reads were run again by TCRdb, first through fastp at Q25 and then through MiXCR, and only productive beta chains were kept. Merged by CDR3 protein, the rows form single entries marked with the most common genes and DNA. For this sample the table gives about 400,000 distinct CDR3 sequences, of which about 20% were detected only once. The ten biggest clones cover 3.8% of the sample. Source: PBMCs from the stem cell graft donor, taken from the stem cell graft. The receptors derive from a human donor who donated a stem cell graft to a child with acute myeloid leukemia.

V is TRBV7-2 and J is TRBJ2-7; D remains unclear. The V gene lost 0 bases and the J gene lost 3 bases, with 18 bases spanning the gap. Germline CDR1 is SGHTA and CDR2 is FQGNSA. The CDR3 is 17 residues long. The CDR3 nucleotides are TGTGCCAGCAGCTTAGCTCCCCTATGGCAAGGTTACTACGAGCAGTACTTC. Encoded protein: CASSLAPLWQGYYEQYF.

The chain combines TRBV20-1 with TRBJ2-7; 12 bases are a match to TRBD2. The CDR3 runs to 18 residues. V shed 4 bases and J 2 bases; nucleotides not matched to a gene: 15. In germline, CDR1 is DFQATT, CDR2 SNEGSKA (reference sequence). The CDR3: CSATQGLAGPEFTYEQYF. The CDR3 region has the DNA TGCAGTGCTACTCAAGGACTAGCGGGACCCGAATTCACCTACGAGCAGTACTTC.

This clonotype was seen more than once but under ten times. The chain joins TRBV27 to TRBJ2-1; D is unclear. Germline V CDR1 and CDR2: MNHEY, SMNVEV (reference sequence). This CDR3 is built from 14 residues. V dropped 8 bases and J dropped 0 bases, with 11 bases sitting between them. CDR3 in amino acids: CASLPFSSYNEQFF. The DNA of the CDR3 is TGTGCCAGCTTACCTTTCAGCTCCTACAATGAGCAGTTCTTC.

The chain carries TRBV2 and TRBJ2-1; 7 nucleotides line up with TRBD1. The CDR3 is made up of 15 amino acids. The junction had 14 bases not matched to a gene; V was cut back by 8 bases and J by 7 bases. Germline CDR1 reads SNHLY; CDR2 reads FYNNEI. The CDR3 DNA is TGTGCCAGCGGCCACAGGGGTGGCGACACGAATGAGCAGTTCTTC. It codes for CASGHRGGDTNEQFF.

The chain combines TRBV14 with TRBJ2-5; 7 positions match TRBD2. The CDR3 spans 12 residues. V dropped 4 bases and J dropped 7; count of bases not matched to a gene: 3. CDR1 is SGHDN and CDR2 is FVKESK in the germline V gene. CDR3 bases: TGTGCCAGCAGCCGGGACTACGGGACCCAGTACTTC. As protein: CASSRDYGTQYF.

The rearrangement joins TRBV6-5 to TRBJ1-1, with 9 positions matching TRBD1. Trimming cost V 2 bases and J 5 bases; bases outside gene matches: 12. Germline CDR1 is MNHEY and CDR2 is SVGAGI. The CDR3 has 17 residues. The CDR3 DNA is TGTGCCAGCAGTTACGGTGTGGGACAGGGAATATCGACTGAAGCTTTCTTT. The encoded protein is CASSYGVGQGISTEAFF.

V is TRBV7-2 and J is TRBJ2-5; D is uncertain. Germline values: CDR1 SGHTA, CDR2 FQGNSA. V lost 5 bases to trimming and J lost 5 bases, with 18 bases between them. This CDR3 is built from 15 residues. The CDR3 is CASSPPPRFLETQYF. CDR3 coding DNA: TGTGCCAGCAGCCCGCCTCCTAGGTTTCTCGAGACCCAGTACTTC.

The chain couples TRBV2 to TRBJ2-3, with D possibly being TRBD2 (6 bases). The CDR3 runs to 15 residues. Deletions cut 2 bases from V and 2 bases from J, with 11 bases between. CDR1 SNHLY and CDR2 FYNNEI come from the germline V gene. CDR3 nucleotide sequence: TGTGCCAGCAGTGAAACGGGAGCCCTCACAGATACGCAGTATTTT. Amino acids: CASSETGALTDTQYF. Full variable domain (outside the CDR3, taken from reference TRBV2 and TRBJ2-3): EPEVTQTPSHQVTQMGQEVILRCVPISNHLYFYWYRQILGQKVEFLVSFYNNEISEKSEIFDDQFSVERPDGSNFTLKIRSTKLEDSAMYFCASSETGALTDTQYFGPGTRLTVL.